Listed below are T cell receptor beta chains from one sample, sequenced in a study of T cell repertoires in cytomegalovirus infection. One entry per CDR3 protein, called by TCRdb with MiXCR from the reads. This table holds about 130,000 distinct CDR3 sequences, roughly 8.2% found once. The sample taken for sequencing was PBMCs. The receptors were sampled from a human donor in good health (CMV status not recorded). Some clones in this sample may be carry-over from other donors' samples. Each CDR3 is given with its conserved first and last residue. Fields, in order: clone size, J gene, V gene, D gene, CDR3 protein, CDR3 DNA. D genes are given only for firm matches. Not every row has a clone size; where given, it reads once, few, many or a size class.

clone_size: .; j_call: TRBJ1-1; v_call: TRBV6-6; d_call: .; cdr3_aa: CASSYRGFTEAFF; cdr3_nt: TGTGCCAGCAGTTATAGGGGGTTTACTGAAGCTTTCTTT
clone_size: .; j_call: TRBJ1-5; v_call: TRBV2; d_call: .; cdr3_aa: CASRATINQPQHF; cdr3_nt: TGTGCCAGCAGGGCTACGATCAATCAGCCCCAGCATTTT
clone_size: many; j_call: TRBJ2-2; v_call: TRBV19; d_call: .; cdr3_aa: CASSIEGITGELFF; cdr3_nt: TGTGCCAGTAGTATCGAGGGTATCACCGGGGAGCTGTTTTTT
clone_size: many; j_call: TRBJ2-7; v_call: TRBV9; d_call: TRBD1; cdr3_aa: CASSVGQATYEQYF; cdr3_nt: TGTGCCAGCAGCGTGGGACAGGCAACCTACGAGCAGTACTTC
clone_size: many; j_call: TRBJ2-7; v_call: TRBV7-2; d_call: .; cdr3_aa: CASSSLDEQYF; cdr3_nt: TGTGCCAGCAGCTCCCTCGACGAGCAGTACTTC
clone_size: .; j_call: TRBJ2-4; v_call: TRBV6-2/TRBV6-3; d_call: TRBD1; cdr3_aa: CASRATGVAKNIQYF; cdr3_nt: TGTGCCAGCAGGGCGACAGGGGTCGCCAAAAACATTCAGTACTTC
clone_size: many; j_call: TRBJ2-2; v_call: TRBV6-5; d_call: .; cdr3_aa: CASGKGNTGELFF; cdr3_nt: TGTGCCAGCGGGAAGGGGAACACCGGGGAGCTGTTTTTT
clone_size: few; j_call: TRBJ1-2; v_call: TRBV2; d_call: .; cdr3_aa: CASSEGVSGYTF; cdr3_nt: TGTGCCAGCAGTGAGGGGGTGAGCGGCTACACCTTC
clone_size: many; j_call: TRBJ2-1; v_call: TRBV5-1; d_call: TRBD2; cdr3_aa: CASSLGHWTSGGPTHNEQFF; cdr3_nt: TGCGCCAGCAGCTTGGGGCACTGGACCAGCGGGGGGCCTACCCACAATGAGCAGTTCTTC
clone_size: many; j_call: TRBJ1-5; v_call: TRBV5-4; d_call: .; cdr3_aa: CASSSGPGSNQPQHF; cdr3_nt: TGTGCCAGCAGCTCGGGTCCGGGGAGCAATCAGCCCCAGCATTTT
clone_size: many; j_call: TRBJ1-1; v_call: TRBV28; d_call: .; cdr3_aa: CASSLPLRVSEAFF; cdr3_nt: TGTGCCAGCAGTTTACCACTCAGGGTTTCTGAAGCTTTCTTT
clone_size: many; j_call: TRBJ2-1; v_call: TRBV6-2/TRBV6-3; d_call: TRBD2; cdr3_aa: CASSYPQRGSSYNEQFF; cdr3_nt: TGTGCCAGCAGTTACCCCCAGCGGGGAAGCTCCTACAATGAGCAGTTCTTC
clone_size: many; j_call: TRBJ1-5; v_call: TRBV10-2; d_call: .; cdr3_aa: CASSGIGQGIVGGQPQHF; cdr3_nt: TGCGCCAGCAGTGGGATAGGGCAGGGAATCGTAGGCGGTCAGCCCCAGCATTTT
clone_size: .; j_call: TRBJ2-3; v_call: TRBV28; d_call: .; cdr3_aa: CASSLTGGGTDTQYF; cdr3_nt: TGTGCCAGCAGTTTAACAGGGGGGGGCACAGATACGCAGTATTTT
clone_size: few; j_call: TRBJ2-5; v_call: TRBV7-9; d_call: .; cdr3_aa: CASSFQTGQETQYF; cdr3_nt: TGTGCCAGCAGCTTCCAGACAGGCCAAGAGACCCAGTACTTC
clone_size: few; j_call: TRBJ1-3; v_call: TRBV10-3; d_call: .; cdr3_aa: CAIRPDLSGNTIYF; cdr3_nt: TGTGCCATCAGGCCGGACCTCTCTGGAAACACCATATATTTT
clone_size: many; j_call: TRBJ2-2; v_call: TRBV7-2; d_call: TRBD2; cdr3_aa: CASSLAEGLARTGELFF; cdr3_nt: TGTGCCAGCAGCTTAGCGGAGGGACTAGCGAGGACCGGGGAGCTGTTTTTT
clone_size: many; j_call: TRBJ1-1; v_call: TRBV11-1; d_call: .; cdr3_aa: CASSPFAGTGNTEAFF; cdr3_nt: TGTGCCAGCAGCCCCTTTGCTGGAACGGGAAACACTGAAGCTTTCTTT
clone_size: few; j_call: TRBJ1-6; v_call: TRBV5-6; d_call: .; cdr3_aa: CASSLTGRQDNSPLHF; cdr3_nt: TGTGCCAGCAGCTTAACAGGTCGACAGGATAATTCACCCCTCCACTTT
clone_size: many; j_call: TRBJ1-2; v_call: TRBV20-1; d_call: .; cdr3_aa: CSAKSGSGGYTF; cdr3_nt: TGCAGTGCTAAGTCGGGGTCGGGAGGCTACACCTTC
clone_size: many; j_call: TRBJ1-1; v_call: TRBV7-9; d_call: .; cdr3_aa: CASSRPVNTEAFF; cdr3_nt: TGTGCCAGCAGCCGCCCGGTGAACACTGAAGCTTTCTTT
clone_size: .; j_call: TRBJ2-7; v_call: TRBV7-4; d_call: .; cdr3_aa: CASSLAASVLYEQYF; cdr3_nt: TGTGCCAGCAGCTTAGCCGCTAGCGTCCTCTACGAGCAGTACTTC
clone_size: many; j_call: TRBJ1-1; v_call: TRBV24-1; d_call: TRBD1; cdr3_aa: CATSGTRGQTTEAFF; cdr3_nt: TGTGCCACCAGTGGGACCAGGGGGCAAACGACTGAAGCTTTCTTT
clone_size: many; j_call: TRBJ1-1; v_call: TRBV11-3; d_call: .; cdr3_aa: CASSLDPVNTEAFF; cdr3_nt: TGTGCCAGCAGCTTAGACCCGGTGAACACTGAAGCTTTCTTT
clone_size: .; j_call: TRBJ2-3; v_call: TRBV20-1; d_call: .; cdr3_aa: CSASRDASSTDTQYF; cdr3_nt: TGCAGTGCCAGCCGGGACGCCTCTAGCACAGATACGCAGTATTTT